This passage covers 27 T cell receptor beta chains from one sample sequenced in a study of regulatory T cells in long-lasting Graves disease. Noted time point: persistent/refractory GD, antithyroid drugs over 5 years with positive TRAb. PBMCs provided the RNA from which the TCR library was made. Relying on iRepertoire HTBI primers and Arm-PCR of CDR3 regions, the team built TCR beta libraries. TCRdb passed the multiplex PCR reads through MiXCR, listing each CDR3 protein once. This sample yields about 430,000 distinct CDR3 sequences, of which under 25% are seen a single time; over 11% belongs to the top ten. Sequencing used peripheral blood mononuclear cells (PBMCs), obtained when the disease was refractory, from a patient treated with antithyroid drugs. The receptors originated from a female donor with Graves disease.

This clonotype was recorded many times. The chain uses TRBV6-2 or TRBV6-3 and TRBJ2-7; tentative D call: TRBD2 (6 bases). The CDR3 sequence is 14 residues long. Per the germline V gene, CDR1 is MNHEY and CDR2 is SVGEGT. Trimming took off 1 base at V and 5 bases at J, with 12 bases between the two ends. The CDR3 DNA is TGTGCCAGCAGTTACTATCCGGGGAGGAACGAGCAGTACTTC. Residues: CASSYYPGRNEQYF.

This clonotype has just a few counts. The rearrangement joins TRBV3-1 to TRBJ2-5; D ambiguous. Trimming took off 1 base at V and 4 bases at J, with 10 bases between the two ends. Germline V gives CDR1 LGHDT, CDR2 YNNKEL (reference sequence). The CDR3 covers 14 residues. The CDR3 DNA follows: TGTGCCAGCAGCCAAGGGGGAAGGTCAGAGACCCAGTACTTC. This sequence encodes CASSQGGRSETQYF.

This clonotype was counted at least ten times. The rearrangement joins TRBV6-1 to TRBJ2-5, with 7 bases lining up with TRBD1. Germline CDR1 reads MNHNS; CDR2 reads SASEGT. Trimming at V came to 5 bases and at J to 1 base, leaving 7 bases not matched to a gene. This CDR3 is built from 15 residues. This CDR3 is CASSLSDRTQETQYF. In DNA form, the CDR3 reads TGTGCCAGCAGTCTATCGGACAGGACCCAAGAGACCCAGTACTTC.

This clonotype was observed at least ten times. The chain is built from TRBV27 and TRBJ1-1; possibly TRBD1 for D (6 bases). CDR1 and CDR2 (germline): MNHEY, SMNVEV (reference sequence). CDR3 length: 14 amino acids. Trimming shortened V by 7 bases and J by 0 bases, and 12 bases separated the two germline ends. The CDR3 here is CASIKDRLNTEAFF. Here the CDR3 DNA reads TGTGCCAGCATCAAGGACAGATTGAACACTGAAGCTTTCTTT.

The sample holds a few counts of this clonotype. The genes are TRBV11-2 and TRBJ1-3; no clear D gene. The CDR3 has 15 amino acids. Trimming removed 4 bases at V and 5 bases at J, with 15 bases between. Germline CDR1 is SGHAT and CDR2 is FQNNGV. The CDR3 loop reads CASSSNRNIRNTIYF. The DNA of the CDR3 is TGTGCCAGCAGCTCGAACAGAAACATAAGAAACACCATATATTTT.

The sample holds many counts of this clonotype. In DNA, the CDR3 is TGTGCCAGCAGCAGGGACCTATATGGCTACACCTTC. Translated, it gives CASSRDLYGYTF. This chain joins TRBV6-1 and TRBJ1-2, with D perhaps matching TRBD1 (5 bases). CDR1 and CDR2 (germline): MNHNS, SASEGT. V lost 6 bases, J lost 5 bases, and 10 bases lay in between. This CDR3 has 12 residues.

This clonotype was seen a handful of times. The CDR3 is CATGEANQPQHF. In DNA form, the CDR3 reads TGTGCTACCGGAGAAGCCAATCAGCCCCAGCATTTT. The chain carries TRBV19 and TRBJ1-5, with D unclear. The CDR3 runs 12 residues. Germline V lookup: CDR1 LNHDA, CDR2 SQIVND (reference sequence). Full variable domain (remainder filled in from reference TRBV19 and TRBJ1-5): DGGITQSPKYLFRKEGQNVTLSCEQNLNHDAMYWYRQDPGQGLRLIYYSQIVNDFQKGDIAEGYSVSREKKESFPLTVTSAQKNPTAFYLCATGEANQPQHFGDGTRLSIL.

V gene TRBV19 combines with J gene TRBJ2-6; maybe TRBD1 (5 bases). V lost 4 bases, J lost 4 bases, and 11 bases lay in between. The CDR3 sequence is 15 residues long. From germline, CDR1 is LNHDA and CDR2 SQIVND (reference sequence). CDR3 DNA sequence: TGTGCCAGTAGTAAAGCAGGGCTCGGGGCCAACGTCCTGACTTTC. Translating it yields CASSKAGLGANVLTF.

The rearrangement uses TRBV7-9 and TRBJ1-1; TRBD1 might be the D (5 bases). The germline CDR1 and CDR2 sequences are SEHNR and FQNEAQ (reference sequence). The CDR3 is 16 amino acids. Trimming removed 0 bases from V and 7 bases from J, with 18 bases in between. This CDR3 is CASSLAGLEGGSEAFF. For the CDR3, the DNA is TGTGCCAGCAGCTTAGCGGGGCTGGAGGGAGGGAGTGAAGCTTTCTTT.

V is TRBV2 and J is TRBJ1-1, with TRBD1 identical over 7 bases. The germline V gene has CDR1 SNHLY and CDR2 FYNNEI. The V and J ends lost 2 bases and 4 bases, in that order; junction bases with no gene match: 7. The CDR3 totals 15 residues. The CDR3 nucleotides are TGTGCCAGCAGTGAACATCCAAGGGGGCCCACTGAAGCTTTCTTT. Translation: CASSEHPRGPTEAFF. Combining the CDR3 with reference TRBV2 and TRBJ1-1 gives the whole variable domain EPEVTQTPSHQVTQMGQEVILRCVPISNHLYFYWYRQILGQKVEFLVSFYNNEISEKSEIFDDQFSVERPDGSNFTLKIRSTKLEDSAMYFCASSEHPRGPTEAFFGQGTRLTVV.

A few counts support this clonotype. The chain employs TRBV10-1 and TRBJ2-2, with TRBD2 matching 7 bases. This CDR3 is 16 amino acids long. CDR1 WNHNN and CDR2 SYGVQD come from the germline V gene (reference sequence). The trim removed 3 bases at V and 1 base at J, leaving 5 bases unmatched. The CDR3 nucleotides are TGCGCCAGCAGTGATGAGGCTAGCGGGAACACCGGGGAGCTGTTTTTT. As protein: CASSDEASGNTGELFF.

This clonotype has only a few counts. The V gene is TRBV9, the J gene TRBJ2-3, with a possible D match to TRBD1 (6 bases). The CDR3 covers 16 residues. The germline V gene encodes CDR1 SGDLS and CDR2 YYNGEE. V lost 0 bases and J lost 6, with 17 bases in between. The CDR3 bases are TGTGCCAGCAGCGTAGCTTGGGTTGGGGGCGCGGATACGCAGTATTTT. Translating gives CASSVAWVGGADTQYF.

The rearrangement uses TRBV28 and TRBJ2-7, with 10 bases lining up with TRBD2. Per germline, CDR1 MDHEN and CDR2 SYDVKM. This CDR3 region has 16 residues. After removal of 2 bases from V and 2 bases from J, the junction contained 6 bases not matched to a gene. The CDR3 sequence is CASSLGGLAKTYEQYF. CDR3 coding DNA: TGTGCCAGCAGTTTAGGGGGACTAGCGAAGACCTACGAGCAGTACTTC.

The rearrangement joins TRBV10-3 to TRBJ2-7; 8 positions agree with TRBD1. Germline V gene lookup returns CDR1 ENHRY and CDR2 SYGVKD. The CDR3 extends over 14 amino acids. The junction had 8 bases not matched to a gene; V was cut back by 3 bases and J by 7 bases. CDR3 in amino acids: CAISDWDRSREQYF. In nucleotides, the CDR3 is TGTGCCATCAGTGATTGGGACAGGTCTCGGGAGCAGTACTTC.

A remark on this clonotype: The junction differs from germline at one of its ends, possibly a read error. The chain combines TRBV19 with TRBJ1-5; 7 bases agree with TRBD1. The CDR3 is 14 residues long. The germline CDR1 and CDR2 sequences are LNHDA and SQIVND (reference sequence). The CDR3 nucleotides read TGTGCCAGTAGTATCACCAGGGGGAATCAGCTCCAGCATTTT. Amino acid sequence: CASSITRGNQLQHF.

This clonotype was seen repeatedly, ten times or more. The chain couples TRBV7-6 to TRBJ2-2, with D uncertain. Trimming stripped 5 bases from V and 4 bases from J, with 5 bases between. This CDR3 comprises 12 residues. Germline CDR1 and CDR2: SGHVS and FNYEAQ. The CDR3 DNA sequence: TGTGCCAGCAGCCCCAGCACCGGGGAGCTGTTTTTT. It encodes CASSPSTGELFF.

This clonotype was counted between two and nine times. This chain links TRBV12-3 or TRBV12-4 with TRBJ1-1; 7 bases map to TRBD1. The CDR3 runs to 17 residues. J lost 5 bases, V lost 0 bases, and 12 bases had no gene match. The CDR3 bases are TGTGCCAGCAGTTTAGCTGCGGGAAAGGGGGCGCTTACTGAAGCTTTCTTT. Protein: CASSLAAGKGALTEAFF.

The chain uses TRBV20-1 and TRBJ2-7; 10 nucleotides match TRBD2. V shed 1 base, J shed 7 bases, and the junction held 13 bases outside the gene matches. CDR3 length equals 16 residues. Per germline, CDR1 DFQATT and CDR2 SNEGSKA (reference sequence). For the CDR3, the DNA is TGCAGTGCTAGAGGCGGCGCAAGCGGGAGGGTGGGGGAGCAGTACTTC. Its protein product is CSARGGASGRVGEQYF.

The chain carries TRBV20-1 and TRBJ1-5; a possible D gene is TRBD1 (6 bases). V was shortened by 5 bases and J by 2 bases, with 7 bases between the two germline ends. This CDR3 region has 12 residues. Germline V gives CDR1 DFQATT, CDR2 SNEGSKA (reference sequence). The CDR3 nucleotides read TGCAGTGCTGCAGGGGGCAATCAGCCCCAGCATTTT. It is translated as CSAAGGNQPQHF.

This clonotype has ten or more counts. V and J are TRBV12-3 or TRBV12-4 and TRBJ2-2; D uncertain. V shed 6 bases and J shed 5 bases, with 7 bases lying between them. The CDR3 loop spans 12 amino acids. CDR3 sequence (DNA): TGTGCCAGCAGCGAGAGGACCGGGGAGCTGTTTTTT. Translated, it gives CASSERTGELFF.

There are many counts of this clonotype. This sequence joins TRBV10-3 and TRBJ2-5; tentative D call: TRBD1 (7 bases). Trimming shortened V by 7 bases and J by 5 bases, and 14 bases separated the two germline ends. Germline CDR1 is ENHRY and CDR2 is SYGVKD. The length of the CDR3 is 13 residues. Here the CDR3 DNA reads TGTGCCATCAACAGGGGCGGAGGGGAGACCCAGTACTTC. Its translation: CAINRGGGETQYF.

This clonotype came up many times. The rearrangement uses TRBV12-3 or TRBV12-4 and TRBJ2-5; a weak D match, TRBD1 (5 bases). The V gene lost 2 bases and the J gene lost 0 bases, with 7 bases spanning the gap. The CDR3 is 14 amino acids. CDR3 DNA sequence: TGTGCCAGCAGTTTAAGACAGAACCAAGAGACCCAGTACTTC. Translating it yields CASSLRQNQETQYF.

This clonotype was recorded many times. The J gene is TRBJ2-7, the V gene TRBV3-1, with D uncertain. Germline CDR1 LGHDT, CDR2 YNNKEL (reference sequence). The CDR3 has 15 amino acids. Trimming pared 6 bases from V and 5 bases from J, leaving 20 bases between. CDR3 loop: CASSHPQRAFDEQYF. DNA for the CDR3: TGTGCCAGCAGTCATCCGCAAAGGGCGTTCGACGAGCAGTACTTC.

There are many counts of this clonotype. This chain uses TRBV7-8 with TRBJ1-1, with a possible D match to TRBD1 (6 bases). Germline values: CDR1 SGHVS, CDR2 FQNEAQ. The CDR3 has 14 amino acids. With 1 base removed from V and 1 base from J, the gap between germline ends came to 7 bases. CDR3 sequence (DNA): TGTGCCAGCAGCTTAGGGACAGCGAACACTGAAGCTTTCTTT. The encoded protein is CASSLGTANTEAFF.

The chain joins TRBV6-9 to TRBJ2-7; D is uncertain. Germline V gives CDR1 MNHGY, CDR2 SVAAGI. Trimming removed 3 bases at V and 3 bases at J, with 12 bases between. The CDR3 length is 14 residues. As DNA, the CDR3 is TGTGCCAGCAGTTACGAAGGCTCGGGCTACGAGCAGTACTTC. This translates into CASSYEGSGYEQYF.

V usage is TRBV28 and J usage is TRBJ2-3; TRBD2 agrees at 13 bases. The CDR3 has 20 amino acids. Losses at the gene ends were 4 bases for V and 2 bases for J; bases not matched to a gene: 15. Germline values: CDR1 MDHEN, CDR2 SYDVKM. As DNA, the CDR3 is TGTGCCAGCAGTTCGGGAACTAGCGGGAGGGCCCCTTTAGACACAGATACGCAGTATTTT. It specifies CASSSGTSGRAPLDTDTQYF.

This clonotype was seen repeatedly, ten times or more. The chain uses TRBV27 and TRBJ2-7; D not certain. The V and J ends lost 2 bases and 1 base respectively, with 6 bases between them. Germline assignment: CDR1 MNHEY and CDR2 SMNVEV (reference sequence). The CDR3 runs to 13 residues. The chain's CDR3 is CASSLTESYEQYF. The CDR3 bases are TGTGCCAGCAGTTTAACGGAATCCTACGAGCAGTACTTC.